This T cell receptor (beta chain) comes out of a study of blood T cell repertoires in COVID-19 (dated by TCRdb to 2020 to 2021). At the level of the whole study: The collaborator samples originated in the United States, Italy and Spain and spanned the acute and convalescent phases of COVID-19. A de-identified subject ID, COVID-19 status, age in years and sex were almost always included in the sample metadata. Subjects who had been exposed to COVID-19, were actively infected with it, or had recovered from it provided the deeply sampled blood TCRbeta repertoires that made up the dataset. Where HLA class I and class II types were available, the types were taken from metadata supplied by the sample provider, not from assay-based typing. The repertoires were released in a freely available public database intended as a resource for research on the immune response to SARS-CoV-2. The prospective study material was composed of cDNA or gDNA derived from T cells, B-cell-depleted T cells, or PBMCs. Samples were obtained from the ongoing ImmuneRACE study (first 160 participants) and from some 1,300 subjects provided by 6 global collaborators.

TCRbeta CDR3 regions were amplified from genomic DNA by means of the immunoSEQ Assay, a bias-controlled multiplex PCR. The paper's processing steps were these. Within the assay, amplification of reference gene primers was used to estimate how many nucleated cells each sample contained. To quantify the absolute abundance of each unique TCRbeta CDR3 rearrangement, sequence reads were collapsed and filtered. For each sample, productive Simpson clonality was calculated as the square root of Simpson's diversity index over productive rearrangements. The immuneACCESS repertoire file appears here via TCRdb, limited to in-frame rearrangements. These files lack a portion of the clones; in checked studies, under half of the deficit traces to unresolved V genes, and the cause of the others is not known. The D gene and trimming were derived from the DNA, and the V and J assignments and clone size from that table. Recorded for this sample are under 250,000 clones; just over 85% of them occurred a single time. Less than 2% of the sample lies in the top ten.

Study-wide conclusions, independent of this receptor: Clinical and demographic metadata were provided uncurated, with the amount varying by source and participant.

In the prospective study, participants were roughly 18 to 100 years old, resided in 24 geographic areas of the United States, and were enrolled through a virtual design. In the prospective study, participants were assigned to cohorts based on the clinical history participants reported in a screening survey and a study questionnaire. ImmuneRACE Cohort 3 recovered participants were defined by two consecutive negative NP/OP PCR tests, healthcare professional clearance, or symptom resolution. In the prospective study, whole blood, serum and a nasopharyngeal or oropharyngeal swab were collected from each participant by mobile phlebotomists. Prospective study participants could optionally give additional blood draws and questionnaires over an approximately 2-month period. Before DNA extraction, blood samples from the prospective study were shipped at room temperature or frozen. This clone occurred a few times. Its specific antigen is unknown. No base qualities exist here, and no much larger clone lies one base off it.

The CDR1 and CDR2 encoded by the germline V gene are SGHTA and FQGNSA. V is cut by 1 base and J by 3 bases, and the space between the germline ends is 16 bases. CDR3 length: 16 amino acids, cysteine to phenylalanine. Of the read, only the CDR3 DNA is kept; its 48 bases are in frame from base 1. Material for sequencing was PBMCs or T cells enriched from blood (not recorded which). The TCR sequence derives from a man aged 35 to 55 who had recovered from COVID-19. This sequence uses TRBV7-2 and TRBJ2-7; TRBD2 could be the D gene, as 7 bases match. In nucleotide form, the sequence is TGTGCCAGCAGCTTAGTGGGAGGGGGGAACTTCTACGAGCAGTACTTC. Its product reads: CASSLVGGGNFYEQYF.